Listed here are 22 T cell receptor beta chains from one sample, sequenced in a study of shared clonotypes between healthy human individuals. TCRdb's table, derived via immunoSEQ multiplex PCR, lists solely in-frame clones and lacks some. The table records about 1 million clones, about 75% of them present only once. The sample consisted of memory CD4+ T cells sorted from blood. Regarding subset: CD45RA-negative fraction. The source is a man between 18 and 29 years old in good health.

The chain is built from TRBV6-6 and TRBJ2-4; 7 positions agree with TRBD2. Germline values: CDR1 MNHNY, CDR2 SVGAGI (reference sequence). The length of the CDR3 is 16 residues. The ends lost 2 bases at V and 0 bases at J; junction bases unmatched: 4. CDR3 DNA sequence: TGTGCCAGCAGTTACCGGGGGGAGGGAGCCAAAAACATTCAGTACTTC. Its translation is CASSYRGEGAKNIQYF.

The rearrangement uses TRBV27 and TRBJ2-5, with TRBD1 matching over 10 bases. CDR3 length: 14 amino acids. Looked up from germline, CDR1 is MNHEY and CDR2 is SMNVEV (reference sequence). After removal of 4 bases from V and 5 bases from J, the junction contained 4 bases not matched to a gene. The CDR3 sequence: CASSWGQGSETQYF. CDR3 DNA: TGTGCCAGCAGTTGGGGACAGGGGAGCGAGACCCAGTACTTC.

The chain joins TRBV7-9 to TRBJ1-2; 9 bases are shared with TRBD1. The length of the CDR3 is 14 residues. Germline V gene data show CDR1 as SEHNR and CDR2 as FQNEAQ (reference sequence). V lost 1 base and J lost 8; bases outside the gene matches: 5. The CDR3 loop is CASSLGTGVQGYTF. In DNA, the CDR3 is TGTGCCAGCAGCTTAGGGACAGGGGTGCAAGGCTACACCTTC.

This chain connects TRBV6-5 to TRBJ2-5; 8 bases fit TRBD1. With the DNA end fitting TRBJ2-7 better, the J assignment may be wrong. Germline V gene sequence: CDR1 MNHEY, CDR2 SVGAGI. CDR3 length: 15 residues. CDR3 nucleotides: TGTGCCAGCAGTTACTCGTCAGGGGGCCCCTACGAGCAGTACTTC. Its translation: CASSYSSGGPYEQYF.

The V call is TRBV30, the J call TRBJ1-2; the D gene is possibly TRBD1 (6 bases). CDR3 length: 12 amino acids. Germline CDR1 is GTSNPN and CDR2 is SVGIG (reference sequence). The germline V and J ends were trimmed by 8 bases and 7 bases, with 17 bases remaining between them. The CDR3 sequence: CARTDLGGGYTF. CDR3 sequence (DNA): TGTGCCAGAACCGACTTAGGGGGTGGCTACACCTTC.

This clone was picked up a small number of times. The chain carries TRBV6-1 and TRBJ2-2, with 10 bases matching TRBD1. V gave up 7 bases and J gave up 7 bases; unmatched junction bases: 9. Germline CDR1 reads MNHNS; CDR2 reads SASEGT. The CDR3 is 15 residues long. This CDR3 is CASIRGQGRIGELFF. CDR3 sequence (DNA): TGTGCCAGCATCCGGGGACAGGGGCGTATCGGGGAGCTGTTTTTT.

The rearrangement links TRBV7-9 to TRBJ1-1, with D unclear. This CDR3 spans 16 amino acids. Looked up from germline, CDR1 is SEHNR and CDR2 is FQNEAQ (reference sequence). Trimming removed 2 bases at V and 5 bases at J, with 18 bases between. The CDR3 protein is CASSLLLGAFPTEAFF. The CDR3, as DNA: TGTGCCAGCAGCTTACTCCTTGGCGCCTTCCCTACTGAAGCTTTCTTT. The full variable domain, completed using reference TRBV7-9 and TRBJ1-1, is DTGVSQNPRHKITKRGQNVTFRCDPISEHNRLYWYRQTLGQGPEFLTYFQNEAQLEKSRLLSDRFSAERPKGSFSTLEIQRTEQGDSAMYLCASSLLLGAFPTEAFFGQGTRLTVV.

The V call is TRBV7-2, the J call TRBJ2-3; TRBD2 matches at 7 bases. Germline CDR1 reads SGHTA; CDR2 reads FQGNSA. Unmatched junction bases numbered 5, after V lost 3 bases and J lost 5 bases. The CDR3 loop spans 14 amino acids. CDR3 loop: CASSLGGDGDTQYF. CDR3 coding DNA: TGTGCCAGCAGCTTGGGGGGGGACGGAGATACGCAGTATTTT. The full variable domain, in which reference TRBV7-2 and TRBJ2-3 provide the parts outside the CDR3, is GAGVSQSPSNKVTEKGKDVELRCDPISGHTALYWYRQSLGQGLEFLIYFQGNSAPDKSGLPSDRFSAERTGGSVSTLTIQRTQQEDSAVYLCASSLGGDGDTQYFGPGTRLTVL.

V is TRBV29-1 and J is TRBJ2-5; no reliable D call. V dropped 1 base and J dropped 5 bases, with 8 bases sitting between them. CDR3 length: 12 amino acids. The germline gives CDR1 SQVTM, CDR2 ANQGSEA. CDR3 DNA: TGCAGCGTTGAAGGGACGGCTGAGACCCAGTACTTC. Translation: CSVEGTAETQYF.

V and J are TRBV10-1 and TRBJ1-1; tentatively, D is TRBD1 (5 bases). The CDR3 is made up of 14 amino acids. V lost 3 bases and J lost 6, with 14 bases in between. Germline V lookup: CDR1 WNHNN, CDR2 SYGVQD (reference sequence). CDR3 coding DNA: TGCGCCAGCAGTGACTCCGGGGGTTTCGCTGAAGCTTTCTTT. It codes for CASSDSGGFAEAFF.

The DNA for the CDR3 is TGTGCCAGCAGCTTAGGGACGGGGAACACGGGGGAGACCCAGTACTTC. Protein: CASSLGTGNTGETQYF. This rearrangement joins TRBV7-3 to TRBJ2-5; possibly TRBD1 or TRBD2 for D (5 bases each). The CDR3 is made up of 16 amino acids. Germline lookup yields CDR1 SGHTA and CDR2 FQGTGA. V was trimmed by 2 bases and J by 5 bases, leaving 18 bases between them. The full variable domain, completed using reference TRBV7-3 and TRBJ2-5, is GAGVSQTPSNKVTEKGKYVELRCDPISGHTALYWYRQSLGQGPEFLIYFQGTGAADDSGLPNDRFFAVRPEGSVSTLKIQRTERGDSAVYLCASSLGTGNTGETQYFGPGTRLLVL.

The DNA for the CDR3 is TGTGCCAGCAGTTTAAGCAGGGCCCTGGGCTATGGCTACACCTTC. Amino acid sequence: CASSLSRALGYGYTF. The V gene is TRBV28, the J gene TRBJ1-2; a possible D gene is TRBD1 (5 bases). V gave up 2 bases and J gave up 4 bases, with 14 bases separating them. Germline V gene sequence: CDR1 MDHEN, CDR2 SYDVKM. This CDR3 comprises 15 residues.

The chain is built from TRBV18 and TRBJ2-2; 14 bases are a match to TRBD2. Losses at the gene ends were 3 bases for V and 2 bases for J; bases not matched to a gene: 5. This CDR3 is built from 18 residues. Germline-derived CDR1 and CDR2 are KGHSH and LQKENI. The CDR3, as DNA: TGTGCCAGCTCACCCTGGACTAGCGGGGGGACTAACACCGGGGAGCTGTTTTTT. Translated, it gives CASSPWTSGGTNTGELFF.

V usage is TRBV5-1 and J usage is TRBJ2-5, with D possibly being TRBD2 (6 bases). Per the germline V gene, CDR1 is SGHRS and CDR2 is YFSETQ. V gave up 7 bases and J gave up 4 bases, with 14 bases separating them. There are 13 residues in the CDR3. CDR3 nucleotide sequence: TGCGCCAGCTCTCCCCGTAGCGGAGAGACCCAGTACTTC. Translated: CASSPRSGETQYF.

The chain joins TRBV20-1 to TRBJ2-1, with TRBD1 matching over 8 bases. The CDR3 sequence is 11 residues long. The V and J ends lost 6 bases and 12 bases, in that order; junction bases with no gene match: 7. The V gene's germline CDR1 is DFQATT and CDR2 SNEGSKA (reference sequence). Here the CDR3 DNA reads TGCAGTGCAACACAGGGGGAGGTGCAGTTCTTC. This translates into CSATQGEVQFF.

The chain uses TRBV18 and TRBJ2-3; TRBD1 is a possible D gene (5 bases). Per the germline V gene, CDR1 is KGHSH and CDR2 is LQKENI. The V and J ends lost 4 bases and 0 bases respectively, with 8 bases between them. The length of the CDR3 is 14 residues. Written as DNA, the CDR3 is TGTGCCAGCTCACGGGGCACTAGCACAGATACGCAGTATTTT. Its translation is CASSRGTSTDTQYF.

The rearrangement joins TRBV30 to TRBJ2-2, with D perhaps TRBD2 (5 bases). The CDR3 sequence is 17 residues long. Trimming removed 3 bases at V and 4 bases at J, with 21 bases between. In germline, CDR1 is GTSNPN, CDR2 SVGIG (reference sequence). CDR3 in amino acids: CAWRQVVWESSTGELFF. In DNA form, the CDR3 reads TGTGCCTGGAGGCAAGTGGTGTGGGAGTCGTCCACCGGGGAGCTGTTTTTT.

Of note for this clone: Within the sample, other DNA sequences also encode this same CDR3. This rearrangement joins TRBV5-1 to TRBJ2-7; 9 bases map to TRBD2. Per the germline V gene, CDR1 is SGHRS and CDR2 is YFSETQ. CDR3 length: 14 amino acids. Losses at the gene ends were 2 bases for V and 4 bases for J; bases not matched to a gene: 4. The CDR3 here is CASSFSGGSYEQYF. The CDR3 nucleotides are TGCGCCAGCAGCTTTAGCGGGGGAAGTTACGAGCAGTACTTC. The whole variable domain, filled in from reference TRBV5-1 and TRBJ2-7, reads KAGVTQTPRYLIKTRGQQVTLSCSPISGHRSVSWYQQTPGQGLQFLFEYFSETQRNKGNFPGRFSGRQFSNSRSEMNVSTLELGDSALYLCASSFSGGSYEQYFGPGTRLTVT.

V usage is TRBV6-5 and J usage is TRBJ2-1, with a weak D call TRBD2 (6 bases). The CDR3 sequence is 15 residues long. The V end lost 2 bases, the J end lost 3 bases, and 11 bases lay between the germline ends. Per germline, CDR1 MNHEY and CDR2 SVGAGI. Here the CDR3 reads CASSYPGGYYNEQFF. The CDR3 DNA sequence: TGTGCCAGCAGTTACCCCGGGGGTTACTACAATGAGCAGTTCTTC.

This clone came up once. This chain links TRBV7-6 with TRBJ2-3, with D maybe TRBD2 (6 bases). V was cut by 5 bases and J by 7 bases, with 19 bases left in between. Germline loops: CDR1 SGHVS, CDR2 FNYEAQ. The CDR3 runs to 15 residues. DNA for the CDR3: TGTGCCAGCAGCCCCCTAGGAGGGAGTAGGAATACGCAGTATTTT. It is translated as CASSPLGGSRNTQYF.

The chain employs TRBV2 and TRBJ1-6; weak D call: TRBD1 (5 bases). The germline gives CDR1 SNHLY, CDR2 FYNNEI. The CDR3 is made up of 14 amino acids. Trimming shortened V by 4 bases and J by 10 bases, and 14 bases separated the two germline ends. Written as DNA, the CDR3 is TGTGCCAGCAGTGCTGCGGGGACGAGGTCACCCCTCCACTTT. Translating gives CASSAAGTRSPLHF. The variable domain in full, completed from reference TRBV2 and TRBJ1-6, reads EPEVTQTPSHQVTQMGQEVILRCVPISNHLYFYWYRQILGQKVEFLVSFYNNEISEKSEIFDDQFSVERPDGSNFTLKIRSTKLEDSAMYFCASSAAGTRSPLHFGNGTRLTVT.

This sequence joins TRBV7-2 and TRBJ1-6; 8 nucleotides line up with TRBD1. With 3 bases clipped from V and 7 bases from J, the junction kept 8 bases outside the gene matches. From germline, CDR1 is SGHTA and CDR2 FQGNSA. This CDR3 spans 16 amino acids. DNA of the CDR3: TGTGCCAGCAGCTTCAGGGGGCGGATTATGAATTCACCCCTCCACTTT. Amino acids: CASSFRGRIMNSPLHF. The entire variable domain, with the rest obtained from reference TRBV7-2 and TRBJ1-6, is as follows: GAGVSQSPSNKVTEKGKDVELRCDPISGHTALYWYRQSLGQGLEFLIYFQGNSAPDKSGLPSDRFSAERTGGSVSTLTIQRTQQEDSAVYLCASSFRGRIMNSPLHFGNGTRLTVT.